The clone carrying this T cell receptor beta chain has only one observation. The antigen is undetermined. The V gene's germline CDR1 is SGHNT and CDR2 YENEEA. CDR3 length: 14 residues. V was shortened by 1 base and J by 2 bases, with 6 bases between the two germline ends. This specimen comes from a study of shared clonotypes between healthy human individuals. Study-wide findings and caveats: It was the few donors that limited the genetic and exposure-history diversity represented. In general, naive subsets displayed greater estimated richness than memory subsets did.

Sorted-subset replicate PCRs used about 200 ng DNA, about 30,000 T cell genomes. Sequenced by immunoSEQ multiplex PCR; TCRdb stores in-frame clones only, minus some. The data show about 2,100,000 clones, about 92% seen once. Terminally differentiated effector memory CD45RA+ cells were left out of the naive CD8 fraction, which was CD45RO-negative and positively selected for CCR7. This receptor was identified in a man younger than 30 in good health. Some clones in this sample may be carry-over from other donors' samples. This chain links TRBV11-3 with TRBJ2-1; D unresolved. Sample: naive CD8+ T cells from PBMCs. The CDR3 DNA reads TGTGCCAGCAGCTTAGGGGTCACCTACAATGAGCAGTTCTTC. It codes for CASSLGVTYNEQFF. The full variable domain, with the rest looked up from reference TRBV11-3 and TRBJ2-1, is EAGVVQSPRYKIIEKKQPVAFWCNPISGHNTLYWYLQNLGQGPELLIRYENEEAVDDSQLPKDRFSAERLKGVDSTLKIQPAELGDSAVYLCASSLGVTYNEQFFGPGTRLTVL.